The next 17 T cell receptor beta chains were all read from a single sample in a study of radiotherapy plus CTLA-4 blockade in lung cancer. Clones were read by immunoSEQ multiplex PCR, and TCRdb kept only the in-frame ones, dropping some. The sample consists of roughly 57,000 clones, around 80% of them appearing once. The source was peripheral blood, collected from a patient treated with radiotherapy plus ipilimumab. All receptors derive from a human donor with non-small cell lung cancer whose response to radiotherapy plus ipilimumab could not be evaluated.

On this clone itself: Within the sample, other DNA sequences also encode this same CDR3. The V and J genes are TRBV5-1 and TRBJ2-2; D uncertain. The CDR3 contains 14 residues. V was pared by 0 bases and J by 2 bases, with 5 bases between. Germline CDR1 is SGHRS and CDR2 is YFSETQ. The CDR3 reads CASSLDRNTGELFF. The CDR3 DNA reads TGCGCCAGCAGCTTGGACAGAAACACCGGGGAGCTGTTTTTT.

This chain uses TRBV10-3 with TRBJ2-7; D uncertain. The CDR3 has 13 residues. Trimming cost V 4 bases and J 3 bases, with 10 bases left between them. Germline-derived CDR1 and CDR2 are ENHRY and SYGVKD. This chain's CDR3 is CAISVRPNYEQYF. CDR3 coding DNA: TGTGCCATCAGTGTCAGGCCAAACTACGAGCAGTACTTC.

CDR3 DNA: TGTGCCAGCAGCGGGACAGGTTCCAGCAATCAGCCCCAGCATTTT. Protein product: CASSGTGSSNQPQHF. This rearrangement joins TRBV9 to TRBJ1-5; 7 bases match TRBD1. Germline-derived CDR1 and CDR2 are SGDLS and YYNGEE. The CDR3 covers 15 residues. The junction had 4 bases not matched to a gene; V was cut back by 3 bases and J by 1 base.

This clone was seen a handful of times. The rearrangement links TRBV5-1 to TRBJ1-2; D gene uncertain. The ends were cut back, 0 bases at V and 7 bases at J, with 16 bases in the middle. CDR1 and CDR2 (germline): SGHRS, YFSETQ. This CDR3 is built from 15 residues. This chain's CDR3 is CASSLEAGTYSGYTF. The CDR3 nucleotides read TGCGCCAGCAGCTTGGAGGCAGGAACCTACAGTGGCTACACCTTC.

The genes are TRBV9 and TRBJ1-6; 10 bases are shared with TRBD1. This CDR3 has 15 amino acids. With V trimmed by 5 bases and J by 6 bases, 5 bases remained unmatched. Per germline, CDR1 SGDLS and CDR2 YYNGEE. The CDR3 DNA follows: TGTGCCAGCAGGGAGAGGGACAGGGGTAATTCACCCCTCCACTTT. This encodes CASRERDRGNSPLHF.

There are a few counts of this clone. The V call is TRBV7-2, the J call TRBJ2-3; no reliable D call. Deletions cut 2 bases from V and 5 bases from J, with 8 bases between. The CDR3 is 13 residues long. In germline, CDR1 is SGHTA, CDR2 FQGNSA. The CDR3 protein is CASSLRMRDTQYF. The CDR3 region has the DNA TGTGCCAGCAGCTTACGAATGAGAGATACGCAGTATTTT.

The chain recombines TRBV18 with TRBJ1-1; 8 bases line up with TRBD1. CDR1 is KGHSH, CDR2 LQKENI, per germline. The CDR3 sequence is 16 residues long. Trimming removed 2 bases from V and 0 bases from J; junction bases left unmatched: 5. CDR3 sequence reads: CASSPGRGLMNTEAFF. CDR3 nucleotide sequence: TGTGCCAGCTCACCAGGCAGGGGGCTCATGAACACTGAAGCTTTCTTT.

The chain employs TRBV19 and TRBJ2-7, with 7 bases matching TRBD2. The trim removed 6 bases at V and 6 bases at J, leaving 11 bases unmatched. The CDR3 is 14 amino acids. Per the germline V gene, CDR1 is LNHDA and CDR2 is SQIVND (reference sequence). CDR3 nucleotides: TGTGCCAGTAGCACCGGCCCCCGGGGGGTCGAGCAGTACTTC. As protein: CASSTGPRGVEQYF.

The chain has TRBV5-1 and TRBJ2-5; possibly TRBD2 for D (5 bases). Trimming took 5 bases from V and 6 from J, leaving 11 bases between them. CDR1 SGHRS and CDR2 YFSETQ come from the germline V gene. This CDR3 has 12 residues. The CDR3 nucleotides are TGCGCCAGCAGTGGGGAGCGGAAGACCCAGTACTTC. Residues: CASSGERKTQYF.

This clone was seen a few times. The rearrangement uses TRBV5-4 and TRBJ1-1; D is possibly TRBD1 (5 bases). Trimming took off 2 bases at V and 10 bases at J, with 9 bases between the two ends. CDR1 and CDR2 from the germline V gene are SGHNT and YYREEE (reference sequence). The CDR3 covers 11 residues. The CDR3 region is CASSFGRGAFF. The CDR3 DNA reads as TGTGCCAGCAGCTTTGGAAGGGGAGCTTTCTTT.

The rearrangement uses TRBV27 and TRBJ2-5; 11 bases match TRBD2. V lost 2 bases to trimming and J lost 4 bases; unmatched junction nucleotides: 9. The CDR3 extends over 17 amino acids. The germline gives CDR1 MNHEY, CDR2 SMNVEV (reference sequence). The CDR3 sequence: CASSLVSGGADRETQYF. The CDR3 nucleotides are TGTGCCAGCAGTTTAGTTAGCGGGGGGGCCGATCGAGAGACCCAGTACTTC.

The chain has TRBV18 and TRBJ2-7; 11 nucleotides agree with TRBD1. V lost 3 bases to trimming and J lost 5 bases; unmatched junction nucleotides: 6. CDR1 KGHSH and CDR2 LQKENI come from the germline V gene. The CDR3 sequence is 15 residues long. The CDR3 protein is CASSPYRTGGHEQYF. CDR3 nucleotide sequence: TGTGCCAGCTCACCCTATCGGACAGGGGGCCACGAGCAGTACTTC.

V is TRBV19 and J is TRBJ1-6; a weak D match, TRBD1 (6 bases). Between the trimmed V and J ends, which lost 9 bases and 0 bases, there was a span of 15 bases. The CDR3 length is 16 residues. Per the germline V gene, CDR1 is LNHDA and CDR2 is SQIVND (reference sequence). CDR3 sequence reads: CASRLTGSSYNSPLHF. CDR3 bases: TGTGCCAGCCGACTCACAGGGAGCTCCTATAATTCACCCCTCCACTTT.

The chain joins TRBV4-3 to TRBJ1-3; TRBD1 is a possible D gene (6 bases). There are 16 residues in the CDR3. V lost 0 bases and J 2 bases, leaving 11 bases between the germline ends. Germline V gene data show CDR1 as LGHNA and CDR2 as YSLEER. Here the CDR3 DNA reads TGCGCCAGCAGCCAAGATAGGTACAGGGCTGGAAACACCATATATTTT. This codes for CASSQDRYRAGNTIYF.

In DNA form, the CDR3 reads TGTGCCAGCAGCCGGGTCCTGAGGAATGAAAAACTGTTTTTT. It translates to CASSRVLRNEKLFF. The rearrangement joins TRBV5-6 to TRBJ1-4; D ambiguous. The V and J ends lost 4 bases and 5 bases respectively, with 12 bases between them. This CDR3 contains 14 residues. Germline V CDR1 and CDR2: SGHDT, YYEEEE.

This chain uses TRBV9 with TRBJ1-5, with a weak D call TRBD1 (6 bases). CDR3 length: 14 amino acids. V was pared by 4 bases and J by 7 bases, with 15 bases between. Per germline, CDR1 SGDLS and CDR2 YYNGEE. The DNA of the CDR3 is TGTGCCAGCAGCCCCTACAGGGCTGGGCAGCCCCAGCATTTT. Encoded protein: CASSPYRAGQPQHF.

The rearrangement links TRBV28 to TRBJ2-1; 7 bases match TRBD2. Losses at the gene ends were 6 bases for V and 5 bases for J; bases not matched to a gene: 16. Germline loops: CDR1 MDHEN, CDR2 SYDVKM. There are 17 residues in the CDR3. CDR3 sequence: CASSPPFLAERHNEQFF. The CDR3 DNA is TGTGCCAGCAGCCCACCTTTTCTAGCGGAGAGACACAATGAGCAGTTCTTC.